One TCR beta chain is described in this entry. Its antigen is not identified. An end of the junction does not agree with germline; a read error may underlie this. Per the germline V gene, CDR1 is SGHTA and CDR2 is FQGNSA. The CDR3 loop spans 16 amino acids. TCRdb fed the multiplex PCR reads into MiXCR, producing one record per CDR3 protein. This sample has about 94,000 distinct CDR3 sequences, with roughly 28% found just once. The lymph nodes were axillary draining lymph nodes from breast cancer patients. The data originate from a study of breast tumors, draining lymph nodes, adjacent tissues. General study points: Luminal-like breast cancer showed significantly higher tumor–nontumor repertoire similarity than basal-like.

Input material: axillary lymph node tissue. This TCR was sampled from a female donor with breast cancer. Some clones in this sample may be carry-over from other donors' samples. The chain carries TRBV7-2 and TRBJ1-3; a possible D gene is TRBD1 (5 bases). The CDR3 bases are TGTGCCAGCAGCGCCCGACAGAGGGGAACTGGAAACACCATACATTTT. It yields the protein CASSARQRGTGNTIHF.